Below are 27 T cell receptor beta chains sequenced from a single sample in a study of blood T cell repertoires in COVID-19. Assay: immunoSEQ multiplex PCR; the TCRdb copy retains only in-frame clones and omits some. The sample lists 220,000 or so clones; roughly 80% were seen once. Specimen: peripheral blood. The receptors stem from a woman aged 70-85 years with acute or convalescent COVID-19.

The J gene is TRBJ2-1, the V gene TRBV11-2; 8 bases fit TRBD2. From germline, CDR1 is SGHAT and CDR2 FQNNGV. The V and J ends lost 5 bases and 0 bases, in that order; junction bases with no gene match: 9. There are 17 residues in the CDR3. CDR3 region: CASSVRLALSSYNEQFF. The CDR3 DNA is TGTGCCAGCAGCGTACGACTAGCGCTAAGCTCCTACAATGAGCAGTTCTTC.

The chain couples TRBV6-6 to TRBJ2-2; 9 bases match TRBD1. This CDR3 spans 14 amino acids. CDR1 is MNHNY and CDR2 is SVGAGI in the germline V gene (reference sequence). V was pared by 6 bases and J by 4 bases, with 3 bases of the junction left unmatched. The DNA for the CDR3 is TGTGCCAGCAGCCCGGACAGGGGCACCGGGGAGCTGTTTTTT. Encoded protein: CASSPDRGTGELFF.

The chain combines TRBV3-1 (or the pseudogene TRBV3-2) with TRBJ2-2, with TRBD1 identical over 9 bases. The V and J ends lost 4 bases and 4 bases, in that order; junction bases with no gene match: 7. This CDR3 is built from 16 residues. Germline CDR1 reads LGHDT; CDR2 reads YNNKEL (reference sequence). CDR3 sequence: CASSRTGAIGTGELFF. DNA for the CDR3: TGTGCCAGCAGCCGGACAGGGGCTATCGGCACCGGGGAGCTGTTTTTT.

This chain connects TRBV19 to TRBJ2-7, with TRBD2 matching 10 bases. V lost 3 bases and J lost 2; bases outside the gene matches: 7. Per germline, CDR1 LNHDA and CDR2 SQIVND (reference sequence). This CDR3 is 16 amino acids long. The CDR3 here is CASSMRGLAGAYEQYF. In DNA form, the CDR3 reads TGTGCCAGTAGTATGAGAGGGCTAGCGGGGGCCTACGAGCAGTACTTC.

The chain joins TRBV28 to TRBJ2-6; 7 bases fit TRBD2. The J segment lost 0 bases and the V segment lost 1 base, leaving 6 bases of the junction unmatched. CDR1 is MDHEN and CDR2 is SYDVKM in the germline V gene. The CDR3 consists of 18 residues. CDR3 loop: CASSLYPGLNSGANVLTF. The CDR3 DNA sequence: TGTGCCAGCAGTTTATACCCGGGACTAAACTCTGGGGCCAACGTCCTGACTTTC.

V is TRBV7-3 and J is TRBJ2-3; no clear D. The germline V gene has CDR1 SGHTA and CDR2 FQGTGA. The V end lost 4 bases, the J end lost 6 bases, and 11 bases lay between the germline ends. The CDR3 sequence is 13 residues long. The CDR3 DNA reads TGTGCCAGCAGCTACTCTCTCAGGGATACGCAGTATTTT. It yields the protein CASSYSLRDTQYF. Using reference TRBV7-3 and TRBJ2-3 for the parts outside the CDR3, the full variable domain is GAGVSQTPSNKVTEKGKYVELRCDPISGHTALYWYRQSLGQGPEFLIYFQGTGAADDSGLPNDRFFAVRPEGSVSTLKIQRTERGDSAVYLCASSYSLRDTQYFGPGTRLTVL.

This clone was detected only a few times. The chain joins TRBV7-8 to TRBJ2-2; 7 bases fit TRBD2. V dropped 5 bases and J dropped 4; count of bases not matched to a gene: 10. The CDR3 loop spans 16 amino acids. Germline CDR1 SGHVS, CDR2 FQNEAQ. CDR3 in DNA: TGTGCCAGCAGCCCCTCGAGGCGGGAGAGCACCGGGGAGCTGTTTTTT. Its protein is CASSPSRRESTGELFF. Full variable domain (missing parts from reference TRBV7-8 and TRBJ2-2): GAGVSQSPRYKVAKRGQDVALRCDPISGHVSLFWYQQALGQGPEFLTYFQNEAQLDKSGLPSDRFFAERPEGSVSTLKIQRTQQEDSAVYLCASSPSRRESTGELFFGEGSRLTVL.

The chain uses TRBV11-3 and TRBJ2-2; 10 positions match TRBD1. Trimming at V came to 5 bases and at J to 6 bases, leaving 6 bases not matched to a gene. Looked up from germline, CDR1 is SGHNT and CDR2 is YENEEA. The CDR3 length is 15 residues. The CDR3 loop is CASSPGTGDPGELFF. In DNA form, the CDR3 reads TGTGCCAGCAGCCCAGGGACAGGGGACCCCGGGGAGCTGTTTTTT.

The chain couples TRBV18 to TRBJ1-4, with a possible D match to TRBD1 (6 bases). Trimming left V 5 bases short and J 3 bases short, with 16 bases between. The germline CDR1 and CDR2 sequences are KGHSH and LQKENI. The CDR3 spans 16 residues. CDR3 DNA: TGTGCCAGCTCATCGTCTAGGGGGGGAGCTAATGAAAAACTGTTTTTT. Translated, it gives CASSSSRGGANEKLFF.

V usage is TRBV9 and J usage is TRBJ1-2; 7 bases match TRBD1. In germline, CDR1 is SGDLS, CDR2 YYNGEE. V shed 3 bases, J shed 4 bases, and the junction held 6 bases outside the gene matches. This CDR3 is built from 14 residues. CDR3 DNA sequence: TGTGCCAGCAGCGGGACGACAGGGTTCTATGGCTACACCTTC. It is translated as CASSGTTGFYGYTF.

V usage is TRBV28 and J usage is TRBJ2-7, with D uncertain. CDR3 length: 13 residues. The germline V gene has CDR1 MDHEN and CDR2 SYDVKM. Trimming removed 5 bases from V and 5 bases from J, with 13 bases in between. The CDR3 is CASSRGDGDEQYF. As DNA, the CDR3 is TGTGCCAGCAGTCGAGGCGACGGCGACGAGCAGTACTTC.

V and J are TRBV5-1 and TRBJ2-1, with D maybe TRBD1 (6 bases). The CDR3 totals 13 residues. Germline CDR1 reads SGHRS; CDR2 reads YFSETQ. Deletions cut 0 bases from V and 7 bases from J, with 8 bases between. The CDR3 is CASSLADRNEQFF. The CDR3 nucleotides read TGCGCCAGCAGCTTGGCGGACAGAAATGAGCAGTTCTTC.

The chain combines TRBV19 with TRBJ1-2; D is undetermined. Germline CDR1 reads LNHDA; CDR2 reads SQIVND (reference sequence). Trimming left V 1 base short and J 3 bases short, with 6 bases between. The CDR3 is 13 amino acids. This chain's CDR3 is CASSIARDYGYTF. CDR3 coding DNA: TGTGCCAGTAGTATAGCCCGTGACTATGGCTACACCTTC.

This clone was counted a few times. This chain joins TRBV6-5 and TRBJ1-2; 8 nucleotides agree with TRBD1. With V trimmed by 7 bases and J by 6 bases, 7 bases remained unmatched. The germline V gene encodes CDR1 MNHEY and CDR2 SVGAGI. CDR3 size: 13 residues. DNA for the CDR3: TGTGCCAGCATTATCAGGGGGCGCGATGGCTACACCTTC. Translated, it gives CASIIRGRDGYTF.

In nucleotides, the CDR3 is TGTGCCAGCAGCCGCAGCACTAGCGGGAGGAGCTCCTACGAGCAGTACTTC. Residues: CASSRSTSGRSSYEQYF. The V and J genes are TRBV3-1 (or the pseudogene TRBV3-2) and TRBJ2-7; 12 positions match TRBD2. The CDR3 runs to 17 residues. J gave up 0 bases and V 4 bases, and 7 bases lay outside the gene matches. The V gene's germline CDR1 is LGHDT and CDR2 YNNKEL (reference sequence).

V usage is TRBV19 and J usage is TRBJ2-3, with D unclear. Germline assignment: CDR1 LNHDA and CDR2 SQIVND (reference sequence). The V end was cut by 7 bases, the J end by 2 bases, with 10 bases between. CDR3 size: 13 residues. The CDR3 sequence: CASTTTPTDTQYF. Here the CDR3 DNA reads TGTGCCAGTACAACTACCCCCACAGATACGCAGTATTTT.

The J gene is TRBJ2-2, the V gene TRBV9, with D maybe TRBD1 (6 bases). Trimming cost V 5 bases and J 2 bases, with 16 bases left between them. The CDR3 length is 16 residues. Germline V gene lookup returns CDR1 SGDLS and CDR2 YYNGEE. The CDR3 reads CASSVTWGLNTGELFF. In nucleotides, the CDR3 is TGTGCCAGCAGTGTGACTTGGGGGCTTAACACCGGGGAGCTGTTTTTT.

V usage is TRBV27 and J usage is TRBJ2-2; the match to TRBD2 covers 9 bases. CDR1 is MNHEY and CDR2 is SMNVEV in the germline V gene (reference sequence). With V trimmed by 0 bases and J by 3 bases, 5 bases remained unmatched. CDR3 length: 17 residues. Written as DNA, the CDR3 is TGTGCCAGCAGTTTATCGGGGCGGGAGGGCCACACCGGGGAGCTGTTTTTT. Translating gives CASSLSGREGHTGELFF.

The rearrangement uses TRBV29-1 and TRBJ2-5; TRBD1 matches 10 bases. The CDR3 extends over 14 amino acids. Losses at the gene ends were 6 bases for V and 4 bases for J; bases not matched to a gene: 8. CDR1 and CDR2 (germline): SQVTM, ANQGSEA. The CDR3 protein is CSVAGTGESETQYF. CDR3 coding DNA: TGCAGCGTCGCTGGGACAGGGGAATCAGAGACCCAGTACTTC. Filled out from reference TRBV29-1 and TRBJ2-5, the complete variable domain reads SAVISQKPSRDICQRGTSLTIQCQVDSQVTMMFWYRQQPGQSLTLIATANQGSEATYESGFVIDKFPISRPNLTFSTLTVSNMSPEDSSIYLCSVAGTGESETQYFGPGTRLLVL.

This clone was seen only once. The rearrangement uses TRBV5-6 and TRBJ2-7, with TRBD1 as a possible D gene (7 bases). V shed 0 bases and J shed 10 bases, with 20 bases lying between them. Germline V gives CDR1 SGHDT, CDR2 YYEEEE. The CDR3 covers 15 residues. CDR3 amino acids: CASSLARAGGTSQYF. The DNA of the CDR3 is TGTGCCAGCAGCTTGGCTAGGGCAGGGGGAACTAGCCAGTACTTC.

This clone has only one observation. The V gene is TRBV7-9, the J gene TRBJ2-2; D might be TRBD2 (5 bases). Trimming removed 3 bases at V and 4 bases at J, with 9 bases between. The CDR3 covers 14 residues. Germline lookup yields CDR1 SEHNR and CDR2 FQNEAQ (reference sequence). CDR3 loop: CASSFGVTTGELFF. DNA for the CDR3: TGTGCCAGCAGCTTCGGGGTGACCACCGGGGAGCTGTTTTTT.

V gene TRBV18 combines with J gene TRBJ2-3, with 8 nucleotides matching TRBD1. CDR1 KGHSH and CDR2 LQKENI come from the germline V gene. CDR3 size: 17 residues. Trimming cost V 3 bases and J 0 bases; bases outside gene matches: 8. The DNA of the CDR3 is TGTGCCAGCTCACCCGCCCGACAGGGGCCGAGCACAGATACGCAGTATTTT. Translation gives CASSPARQGPSTDTQYF.

The chain joins TRBV7-3 to TRBJ2-6, with D uncertain. Germline V gene lookup returns CDR1 SGHTA and CDR2 FQGTGA. V was trimmed by 4 bases and J by 1 base, leaving 5 bases between them. CDR3 length: 14 amino acids. In DNA, the CDR3 is TGTGCCAGCAGCTCCAATTCTGGGGCCAACGTCCTGACTTTC. It translates to CASSSNSGANVLTF.

The chain couples TRBV6-5 to TRBJ2-7; 9 bases agree with TRBD1. Germline V gene sequence: CDR1 MNHEY, CDR2 SVGAGI. The V segment lost 6 bases and the J segment 6 bases; nucleotides outside the gene matches: 9. There are 14 residues in the CDR3. CDR3 residues: CASSPTGGSSEQYF. As DNA, the CDR3 is TGTGCCAGCAGCCCCACAGGGGGCTCATCCGAGCAGTACTTC.

The table lists this clone with a few counts. The chain links TRBV5-1 to TRBJ1-4; 10 nucleotides align to TRBD1. The CDR3 runs to 14 residues. V dropped 4 bases and J dropped 8; count of bases not matched to a gene: 5. The V gene's germline CDR1 is SGHRS and CDR2 YFSETQ. CDR3 nucleotide sequence: TGCGCCAGCAGCCGGGGACAGGGGAACGAAAAACTGTTTTTT. It codes for CASSRGQGNEKLFF.

V usage is TRBV7-9 and J usage is TRBJ2-1; 11 nucleotides match TRBD2. CDR3 length: 19 residues. Germline loops: CDR1 SEHNR, CDR2 FQNEAQ (reference sequence). The V gene end was trimmed by 0 bases and the J gene end by 0 bases; junction bases not matched to a gene: 7. The CDR3 DNA reads as TGTGCCAGCAGCTTAGCTTGGGTGCTAGCGGGGGGCTCCTACAATGAGCAGTTCTTC. Encoded protein: CASSLAWVLAGGSYNEQFF.

The chain couples TRBV5-1 to TRBJ2-7; D may be TRBD1 (10 bases). Looked up from germline, CDR1 is SGHRS and CDR2 is YFSETQ. The CDR3 is 15 amino acids. The V end lost 4 bases, the J end lost 5 bases, and 19 bases lay between the germline ends. CDR3 amino acids: CASSLAGQGRNEQYF. In DNA form, the CDR3 reads TGCGCCAGCAGCCTAGCGGGACAGGGGCGCAACGAGCAGTACTTC.